This T cell receptor (beta chain) appears in the sequencing data of a study of shared T cell receptors in the human thymus. Trimming removed 7 bases from V and 0 bases from J; junction bases left unmatched: 12. The CDR3 has 17 residues. Germline V CDR1 and CDR2: SGHRS, YFSETQ. The protocol was immunoSEQ multiplex PCR, while the TCRdb copy is restricted to in-frame clones and leaves out a portion. The table records hundreds of thousands of clones, 78% of them present only once. In addition, the sample was reused for a study of human thymus T cells. Turning to that study: Resections from corrective heart surgery provided thymus tissue.

The sequenced material came from thymocytes. This chain uses TRBV5-1 with TRBJ2-3; 9 bases agree with TRBD2. The receptor was derived from a boy younger than two with a congenital heart defect. For the CDR3, the DNA is TGCGCCAGCGCCCAAAGGCGGGAGGGCCGAAGCACAGATACGCAGTATTTT. It codes for CASAQRREGRSTDTQYF. Filled out from reference TRBV5-1 and TRBJ2-3, the complete variable domain reads KAGVTQTPRYLIKTRGQQVTLSCSPISGHRSVSWYQQTPGQGLQFLFEYFSETQRNKGNFPGRFSGRQFSNSRSEMNVSTLELGDSALYLCASAQRREGRSTDTQYFGPGTRLTVL.